This T cell receptor beta chain was captured by sequencing in a study of T cell clones after liver transplantation (dated by TCRdb to between 2018 and 2021). Concerning the study at large: Samples were obtained from ITN030ST, a randomized trial in which withdrawal of immunosuppression was attempted within 2 years of liver transplantation. Donor-reactive T cell clones were identified using TCRbeta sequencing after a pre-transplant mixed lymphocyte reaction and were then followed in post-transplant blood. As an antigen-independent comparator for donor-reactive sequences, third party-reactive TCRbeta sequences were also identified from pre-transplant MLRs. Subjects received no induction therapy and standard immunosuppression until randomization at 12-24 months post-transplant. A cohort of 8 liver transplant recipients was studied, of whom 3 were classified as tolerant and 5 as non-tolerant. Blood samples were collected pre-transplant, then pre-randomization ahead of withdrawal, and finally post-randomization once withdrawal had either been completed or failed. Three of the eight recipients were HCV-positive; the others were transplanted for non-autoimmune, non-viral indications. To count as tolerant, a recipient had to stay completely off immunosuppression for at least one year without liver enzymes climbing beyond twice the upper limit of normal. Points the paper makes about the study in general: Donor-reactive sequences decreased more than third party-reactive sequences, which suggests partial antigen-specific deletion that was not related to withdrawal success. Since no allograft tissue specimens were available, donor-reactive T cells may have migrated into the graft instead of being deleted. The conclusions were preliminary, being limited by small, heterogeneous patient numbers and by non-standardized post-transplant time points. Low numbers of available donor cells limited the measurable donor-reactive repertoire in two subjects. When repertoire turnover was taken into account, detection of donor-reactive sequences was significantly reduced in 7 of 8 subjects for CD4 and in 8 of 8 subjects for CD8. A significant post-transplant decrease in circulating donor-reactive CD4 TCRbeta sequences was observed in most of the 8 subjects, irrespective of tolerance or HCV status.

There are a few counts of this clone. Its cognate antigen has yet to be identified. The record has no base qualities; no much larger clone is one base away. CDR1 and CDR2 were assigned from the germline V gene (reference sequence) as GTSNPN and SVGIG. The CDR3 spans 12 residues, from the cysteine through the phenylalanine. Solely the CDR3 DNA is kept, with 36 bases framed from the first base. The V and J ends are trimmed by 1 base and 6 bases, leaving 10 bases between them. High-throughput TCRbeta CDR3 sequencing of frozen genomic DNA was performed by immunoSEQ, with PCR amplification, mapping, bias correction and internal controls included. Per the source publication's procedure: Productive rearrangements were kept, and unique TCRbeta sequences were defined by CDR3 nucleotide sequence plus V and J gene. For classification of a sequence as donor-reactive, at least 5-fold expansion in CFSE-low cells relative to unstimulated pre-transplant cells and a frequency of at least 0.01% were required. To ensure at least 90% detection power, minimum frequency thresholds were set for each subject based on that subject's lowest-template unstimulated sample. Jensen-Shannon divergence between the top 1000 TCRbeta sequences post- versus pre-transplant served as the measure of repertoire turnover. Two-sided Fisher's exact tests were used to test for changes in the detection of donor-reactive sequences. Imported from immuneACCESS, the table was reduced by TCRdb to in-frame sequences with V and J called. These copies leave out some clones; in studies compared against another copy, an unresolved V gene accounts for under half, and the cause of the remainder is not known. That table supplies the V and J calls and clone size; D and trimming were determined from the DNA. Recorded for this sample are tens of thousands of clones; more than 90% of them occurred a single time. Together, the top ten hold approximately 2.5% of the sample.

What the time point label conveys for this sample: pre-transplant. Unstimulated PBMCs, after thawing, were stained for CD3, CD4 and CD8 and then FACS-sorted into CD3+CD4+ and CD3+CD8+ populations. All 8 studied subjects were randomized to immunosuppression withdrawal. Genomic DNA was isolated with the Qiagen DNeasy Blood and Tissue Kit. The sample was CD4+ T cells from blood, taken before liver transplant. The V and J segments used are TRBV30 and TRBJ2-7, with no reliable assignment of the D segment. This TCR derives from a human donor who received a liver transplant. The CDR3 sequence is CAWSEAGVEQYF. The base sequence is TGTGCCTGGAGTGAGGCTGGCGTCGAGCAGTACTTC.